This passage covers 32 T cell receptor beta chains from one sample sequenced in a study of blood T cell repertoires in COVID-19. Clones were sequenced by immunoSEQ multiplex PCR, and TCRdb holds only the in-frame ones, with some missing. The sample includes about 78,000 clones, around nine tenths of them seen just once. The sample taken for sequencing was peripheral blood. These TCRs come from a man over 45 with active or convalescent COVID-19.

The chain has TRBV4-1 and TRBJ1-2, with D unclear. CDR1 and CDR2 (germline): MGHRA, YSYEKL. CDR3 length: 16 amino acids. Trimming took 1 base from V and 0 from J, leaving 12 bases between them. CDR3 in amino acids: CASSQGLAVTNYGYTF. For the CDR3, the DNA is TGCGCCAGCAGCCAAGGTCTGGCAGTAACTAACTATGGCTACACCTTC.

The genes are TRBV18 and TRBJ1-6; D may be TRBD1 (6 bases). CDR1 is KGHSH, CDR2 LQKENI, per germline. V lost 3 bases to trimming and J lost 7 bases, with 13 bases between them. CDR3 size: 15 residues. The CDR3: CASSPPGHSNSPLHF. CDR3 bases: TGTGCCAGCTCACCCCCGGGACATTCAAATTCACCCCTCCACTTT.

The CDR3 region is CATTGGPEAFF. For the CDR3, the DNA is TGTGCCACCACAGGGGGCCCTGAAGCTTTCTTT. This rearrangement joins TRBV19 to TRBJ1-1, with TRBD1 identical over 9 bases. V trimming: 10 bases; J trimming: 6 bases; junction bases outside the gene matches: 3. This CDR3 comprises 11 residues. Germline V gene sequence: CDR1 LNHDA, CDR2 SQIVND (reference sequence).

J is TRBJ2-7 and V is TRBV7-8, with 11 nucleotides matching TRBD1. CDR3 length: 16 amino acids. The ends lost 2 bases at V and 3 bases at J; junction bases unmatched: 6. In germline, CDR1 is SGHVS, CDR2 FQNEAQ. CDR3 DNA: TGTGCCAGCAGCTTATTCCCCGGGACAGGGGGCTACGAGCAGTACTTC. This gives the protein CASSLFPGTGGYEQYF.

This clone was detected only a few times. The chain recombines TRBV2 with TRBJ2-5; TRBD1 might be the D (6 bases). The CDR3 contains 14 residues. Germline lookup yields CDR1 SNHLY and CDR2 FYNNEI. V lost 6 bases to trimming and J lost 4 bases, with 15 bases between them. CDR3 amino acids: CASRHSPGVETQYF. In DNA, the CDR3 is TGTGCCAGCAGACACTCCCCAGGGGTAGAGACCCAGTACTTC. The whole variable domain, filled in from reference TRBV2 and TRBJ2-5, reads EPEVTQTPSHQVTQMGQEVILRCVPISNHLYFYWYRQILGQKVEFLVSFYNNEISEKSEIFDDQFSVERPDGSNFTLKIRSTKLEDSAMYFCASRHSPGVETQYFGPGTRLLVL.

The rearrangement joins TRBV5-6 to TRBJ1-5; D remains ambiguous. Germline assignment: CDR1 SGHDT and CDR2 YYEEEE. This CDR3 contains 14 residues. Trimming shortened V by 1 base and J by 4 bases, and 9 bases separated the two germline ends. DNA of the CDR3: TGTGCCAGCAGCTTGTGGGGAGGAAATCAGCCCCAGCATTTT. This sequence encodes CASSLWGGNQPQHF.

The chain couples TRBV28 to TRBJ1-3, with TRBD1 matching over 10 bases. The trim removed 5 bases at V and 3 bases at J, leaving 7 bases unmatched. Per the germline V gene, CDR1 is MDHEN and CDR2 is SYDVKM. This CDR3 has 16 residues. Written as DNA, the CDR3 is TGTGCCAGCAGTACGCCCGGGACAGGGGATGGAAACACCATATATTTT. Its protein product is CASSTPGTGDGNTIYF.

This clone was seen more than once but under ten times. The chain recombines TRBV4-1 with TRBJ2-5, with 9 bases lining up with TRBD1. Germline lookup yields CDR1 MGHRA and CDR2 YSYEKL. The CDR3 covers 17 residues. Germline trimming cut 2 bases from V and 7 bases from J; bases unmatched to any gene: 14. The CDR3 bases are TGCGCCAGCAGCCAACCCACAGGGGGCCCAAACCGGGGGACCCAGTACTTC. It encodes CASSQPTGGPNRGTQYF.

V usage is TRBV27 and J usage is TRBJ1-2; D is unresolved. The length of the CDR3 is 14 residues. The V end lost 6 bases, the J end lost 6 bases, and 17 bases lay between the germline ends. Germline lookup yields CDR1 MNHEY and CDR2 SMNVEV (reference sequence). The CDR3 sequence is CASRHPAGDDGYTF. Here the CDR3 DNA reads TGTGCCAGCAGACATCCCGCGGGAGACGATGGCTACACCTTC.

The gene calls are TRBV4-1 and TRBJ1-6, with D perhaps matching TRBD1 (5 bases). Trimming pared 8 bases from V and 10 bases from J, leaving 12 bases between. Germline CDR1 MGHRA, CDR2 YSYEKL. The length of the CDR3 is 12 residues. The CDR3: CASWDFGSPLHF. The CDR3 DNA sequence: TGCGCCAGCTGGGACTTTGGCTCACCCCTCCACTTT.

This clone was detected only once. The CDR3: CASSQRGGQGDNEQFF. CDR3 sequence (DNA): TGTGCCAGCAGCCAAAGGGGCGGACAGGGAGACAATGAGCAGTTCTTC. The chain recombines TRBV3-1 (or the pseudogene TRBV3-2) with TRBJ2-1; TRBD1 matches 8 bases. V trimming: 2 bases; J trimming: 5 bases; junction bases outside the gene matches: 8. The CDR3 consists of 16 residues. The germline CDR1 and CDR2 sequences are LGHDT and YNNKEL (reference sequence).

CDR3 residues: CASSIVEGSSYNEQFF. In nucleotides, the CDR3 is TGTGCCAGTAGTATCGTGGAGGGAAGCTCCTACAATGAGCAGTTCTTC. The rearrangement uses TRBV19 and TRBJ2-1; the D gene is possibly TRBD2 (6 bases). The CDR3 contains 16 residues. Germline V lookup: CDR1 LNHDA, CDR2 SQIVND (reference sequence). The V end was cut by 3 bases, the J end by 0 bases, with 12 bases between.

This chain uses TRBV2 with TRBJ1-2; D is ambiguous. CDR1 SNHLY and CDR2 FYNNEI come from the germline V gene. V gave up 7 bases and J gave up 2 bases, with 5 bases separating them. This CDR3 contains 11 residues. This CDR3 is CASTLNYGYTF. CDR3 in DNA: TGTGCCAGCACTCTAAACTATGGCTACACCTTC.

This chain joins TRBV5-5 and TRBJ1-1; maybe TRBD1 (5 bases). The ends were cut back, 0 bases at V and 8 bases at J, with 8 bases in the middle. The CDR3 is 12 amino acids. Per the germline V gene, CDR1 is SGHKS and CDR2 is YYEKEE (reference sequence). The CDR3 DNA sequence: TGTGCCAGCAGCTTGGCCCCAGGGGAAGCTTTCTTT. The encoded protein is CASSLAPGEAFF.

This sequence joins TRBV14 and TRBJ2-3; 7 nucleotides line up with TRBD2. The V segment lost 0 bases and the J segment 2 bases; nucleotides outside the gene matches: 5. CDR3 length: 16 residues. CDR1 SGHDN and CDR2 FVKESK come from the germline V gene. In DNA, the CDR3 is TGTGCCAGCAGCCAAGAGGGCGGGGGACCCACAGATACGCAGTATTTT. This translates into CASSQEGGGPTDTQYF.

The CDR3 region is CASSQDNRYTF. CDR3 in DNA: TGTGCCAGCAGCCAAGATAACAGATACACCTTC. This chain joins TRBV4-2 and TRBJ1-2; D gene uncertain. Trimming took off 0 bases at V and 11 bases at J, with 7 bases between the two ends. This CDR3 region has 11 residues. Germline V CDR1 and CDR2: LGHNA, YNFKEQ.

The rearrangement links TRBV3-1 (or the pseudogene TRBV3-2) to TRBJ1-4; 8 bases agree with TRBD1. Germline V gene data show CDR1 as LGHDT and CDR2 as YNNKEL (reference sequence). The CDR3 runs to 15 residues. Trimming removed 4 bases from V and 7 bases from J; junction bases left unmatched: 8. Here the CDR3 DNA reads TGTGCCAGCAGCCCGGACAGGGTGCGAGGTGAAAAACTGTTTTTT. Protein product: CASSPDRVRGEKLFF.

The genes are TRBV20-1 and TRBJ1-4, with 12 bases lining up with TRBD1. V lost 3 bases and J lost 7; bases outside the gene matches: 6. Germline V gives CDR1 DFQATT, CDR2 SNEGSKA (reference sequence). The CDR3 is made up of 15 amino acids. The CDR3 sequence: CSASGTGGAFEKLFF. For the CDR3, the DNA is TGCAGTGCTAGTGGGACAGGGGGCGCCTTTGAAAAACTGTTTTTT.

The chain recombines TRBV18 with TRBJ2-7, with 9 bases fitting TRBD1. CDR3 length: 14 residues. The V and J ends lost 6 bases and 0 bases, in that order; junction bases with no gene match: 3. Germline V gives CDR1 KGHSH, CDR2 LQKENI. CDR3 region: CASSPGQGSYEQYF. Written as DNA, the CDR3 is TGTGCCAGCTCTCCGGGACAGGGCTCCTACGAGCAGTACTTC.

The chain employs TRBV7-2 and TRBJ2-1; no reliable D call. Germline V CDR1 and CDR2: SGHTA, FQGNSA. The CDR3 totals 15 residues. Deletions cut 4 bases from V and 0 bases from J, with 10 bases between. This CDR3 reads CASSSPVLSYNEQFF. The DNA for the CDR3 is TGTGCCAGCAGCTCCCCCGTCCTCTCCTACAATGAGCAGTTCTTC.

V gene TRBV6-5 combines with J gene TRBJ1-6; perhaps TRBD1 as D (6 bases). Germline V gives CDR1 MNHEY, CDR2 SVGAGI. Trimming left V 1 base short and J 5 bases short, with 12 bases between. The CDR3 runs to 16 residues. The CDR3 DNA reads TGTGCCAGCAGTTACTTTGGCCGGGACAATAATTCACCCCTCCACTTT. This encodes CASSYFGRDNNSPLHF.

CDR3: CATSATGQASILPQHF. The DNA for the CDR3 is TGTGCCACCAGTGCGACTGGACAGGCCTCAATCTTGCCCCAGCATTTT. The chain couples TRBV24-1 to TRBJ1-5; TRBD1 agrees at 7 bases. Germline loops: CDR1 KGHDR, CDR2 SFDVKD. The V gene end was trimmed by 5 bases and the J gene end by 9 bases; junction bases not matched to a gene: 15. This CDR3 spans 16 amino acids.

V usage is TRBV7-2 and J usage is TRBJ2-5, with 8 bases lining up with TRBD2. This CDR3 comprises 14 residues. In germline, CDR1 is SGHTA, CDR2 FQGNSA. The ends lost 3 bases at V and 4 bases at J; junction bases unmatched: 4. Here the CDR3 DNA reads TGTGCCAGCAGCTTCGGGGGGGGGAGAGAGACCCAGTACTTC. Protein product: CASSFGGGRETQYF.

V and J are TRBV27 and TRBJ2-5, with 8 bases identical to TRBD1. Germline CDR1 MNHEY, CDR2 SMNVEV (reference sequence). The CDR3 has 14 residues. V dropped 2 bases and J dropped 5; count of bases not matched to a gene: 4. CDR3 DNA sequence: TGTGCCAGCAGTTTAGACAGGGGCTGGGAGACCCAGTACTTC. This gives the protein CASSLDRGWETQYF.

The chain couples TRBV5-1 to TRBJ1-3; TRBD1 aligns across 10 bases. The CDR3 consists of 15 residues. V trimming: 3 bases; J trimming: 2 bases; junction bases outside the gene matches: 2. The germline V gene has CDR1 SGHRS and CDR2 YFSETQ. CDR3 sequence (DNA): TGCGCCAGCAGCTGGACAGGGGGGGCTGGAAACACCATATATTTT. The encoded protein is CASSWTGGAGNTIYF. Using reference TRBV5-1 and TRBJ1-3 for the parts outside the CDR3, the full variable domain is KAGVTQTPRYLIKTRGQQVTLSCSPISGHRSVSWYQQTPGQGLQFLFEYFSETQRNKGNFPGRFSGRQFSNSRSEMNVSTLELGDSALYLCASSWTGGAGNTIYFGEGSWLTVV.

This clone was counted a single time. The chain carries TRBV3-1 (or the pseudogene TRBV3-2) and TRBJ1-1; D may be TRBD1 (5 bases). Germline CDR1 is LGHDT and CDR2 is YNNKEL (reference sequence). CDR3 length equals 14 residues. The V and J ends lost 6 bases and 1 base respectively, with 12 bases between them. CDR3 amino acids: CASSRHQGNTEAFF. The CDR3 DNA follows: TGTGCCAGCAGTCGGCACCAGGGGAACACTGAAGCTTTCTTT.

V is TRBV11-2 and J is TRBJ2-1, with 8 bases fitting TRBD2. Germline V gene data show CDR1 as SGHAT and CDR2 as FQNNGV. This CDR3 contains 15 residues. V lost 0 bases to trimming and J lost 10 bases; unmatched junction nucleotides: 8. In DNA, the CDR3 is TGTGCCAGCAGCTTAGAACCGCGGGGGGCCCGGGAGCAGTTCTTC. Translating gives CASSLEPRGAREQFF. The full variable domain, its missing parts supplied by reference TRBV11-2 and TRBJ2-1, is EAGVAQSPRYKIIEKRQSVAFWCNPISGHATLYWYQQILGQGPKLLIQFQNNGVVDDSQLPKDRFSAERLKGVDSTLKIQPAKLEDSAVYLCASSLEPRGAREQFFGPGTRLTVL.

V gene TRBV5-1 combines with J gene TRBJ2-5, with a weak D call TRBD1 (5 bases). V was clipped by 1 base and J by 4 bases, with 8 bases between them. Germline CDR1 is SGHRS and CDR2 is YFSETQ. CDR3 size: 13 residues. CDR3 residues: CASSLRQGETQYF. DNA for the CDR3: TGCGCCAGCAGCTTGCGGCAGGGAGAGACCCAGTACTTC.

The chain is built from TRBV7-2 and TRBJ2-3; TRBD2 matches at 7 bases. V shed 1 base, J shed 7 bases, and the junction held 8 bases outside the gene matches. CDR1 is SGHTA and CDR2 is FQGNSA in the germline V gene. This CDR3 is 15 amino acids long. CDR3 amino acids: CASSLVVGGTHTQYF. CDR3 nucleotides: TGTGCCAGCAGCTTAGTCGTCGGGGGGACCCATACGCAGTATTTT.

The chain recombines TRBV7-9 with TRBJ2-3; D call uncertain. Germline V gene sequence: CDR1 SEHNR, CDR2 FQNEAQ (reference sequence). The CDR3 loop spans 14 amino acids. V was pared by 1 base and J by 4 bases, with 9 bases between. The CDR3 DNA reads TGTGCCAGCAGCTTAGGAGGCGTGGCAGATACGCAGTATTTT. Translated: CASSLGGVADTQYF.

The V and J genes are TRBV9 and TRBJ1-4; D ambiguous. Germline V lookup: CDR1 SGDLS, CDR2 YYNGEE. Between the trimmed V and J ends, which lost 0 bases and 0 bases, there was a span of 6 bases. The CDR3 sequence is 15 residues long. The CDR3 loop is CASSVGATTNEKLFF. The CDR3 DNA reads TGTGCCAGCAGCGTAGGGGCCACAACTAATGAAAAACTGTTTTTT.

V gene TRBV24-1 combines with J gene TRBJ1-1, with D unresolved. The germline V and J ends were trimmed by 7 bases and 8 bases, with 10 bases remaining between them. The length of the CDR3 is 11 residues. The germline V gene encodes CDR1 KGHDR and CDR2 SFDVKD. The CDR3 protein is CATRAGGEAFF. The DNA for the CDR3 is TGTGCCACCAGGGCGGGTGGGGAAGCTTTCTTT.